These 13 T cell receptor beta chains share one sample of origin, sequenced in a study of blood T cell repertoires in COVID-19. The method was immunoSEQ multiplex PCR; TCRdb's version includes in-frame clones alone and lacks a portion of them. The sample shows about 300,000 clones, 70% to 90% of them seen only once. The sample consisted of PBMCs or T cells enriched from blood (not recorded which). All receptors come from a woman in her twenties or thirties who had recovered from COVID-19.

This rearrangement joins TRBV18 to TRBJ1-1, with D possibly TRBD1 on 6 matching bases. Germline loops: CDR1 KGHSH, CDR2 LQKENI. This CDR3 has 13 amino acids. V gave up 5 bases and J gave up 1 base, with 8 bases separating them. The CDR3 here is CASSRTENTEAFF. CDR3 coding DNA: TGTGCCAGCTCAAGGACAGAGAACACTGAAGCTTTCTTT.

The rearrangement uses TRBV12-3 or TRBV12-4 and TRBJ2-6; no firm D call. Trimming removed 10 bases from V and 2 bases from J, with 9 bases in between. The CDR3 sequence is 13 residues long. The CDR3: CATSEAGANVLTF. CDR3 nucleotides: TGTGCCACCTCAGAAGCTGGGGCCAACGTCCTGACTTTC.

The table lists this clone with a few counts. V and J are TRBV5-6 and TRBJ1-5, with D hard to call. Trimming removed 0 bases at V and 0 bases at J, with 7 bases between. The length of the CDR3 is 15 residues. The germline gives CDR1 SGHDT, CDR2 YYEEEE. The CDR3 spells CASSLAVNSNQPQHF. CDR3 in DNA: TGTGCCAGCAGCTTGGCAGTAAATAGCAATCAGCCCCAGCATTTT. The whole variable domain, filled in from reference TRBV5-6 and TRBJ1-5, reads DAGVTQSPTHLIKTRGQQVTLRCSPKSGHDTVSWYQQALGQGPQFIFQYYEEEERQRGNFPDRFSGHQFPNYSSELNVNALLLGDSALYLCASSLAVNSNQPQHFGDGTRLSIL.

The chain employs TRBV30 and TRBJ1-1; 7 bases are shared with TRBD1. CDR3 length: 15 residues. The germline V gene has CDR1 GTSNPN and CDR2 SVGIG (reference sequence). The V segment lost 3 bases and the J segment 2 bases; nucleotides outside the gene matches: 9. CDR3: CAWSVPDRKNTEAFF. In DNA, the CDR3 is TGTGCCTGGAGCGTCCCGGACAGGAAAAACACTGAAGCTTTCTTT.

This chain uses TRBV30 with TRBJ2-5; 11 nucleotides line up with TRBD2. Germline values: CDR1 GTSNPN, CDR2 SVGIG (reference sequence). Trimming cost V 5 bases and J 5 bases; bases outside gene matches: 7. CDR3 length equals 14 residues. The CDR3 spells CAWSGLAVKETQYF. The CDR3 coding sequence is TGTGCCTGGTCGGGACTAGCGGTAAAGGAGACCCAGTACTTC.

The chain is built from TRBV5-1 and TRBJ2-5, with TRBD2 as a possible D gene (5 bases). Germline lookup yields CDR1 SGHRS and CDR2 YFSETQ. Trimming removed 6 bases at V and 1 base at J, with 16 bases between. The CDR3 has 15 amino acids. The chain's CDR3 is CASTYSPEVQETQYF. CDR3 sequence (DNA): TGCGCCAGCACTTACTCTCCGGAGGTCCAAGAGACCCAGTACTTC.

This chain connects TRBV5-1 to TRBJ1-4, with D possibly being TRBD1 (5 bases). Trimming removed 1 base at V and 4 bases at J, with 11 bases between. The CDR3 runs to 15 residues. Looked up from germline, CDR1 is SGHRS and CDR2 is YFSETQ. The CDR3 coding sequence is TGCGCCAGCAGCTTGCGGGGGTTTGGTAATGAAAAACTGTTTTTT. Translating gives CASSLRGFGNEKLFF.

The J gene is TRBJ1-4, the V gene TRBV9; D might be TRBD1 (5 bases). The V gene's germline CDR1 is SGDLS and CDR2 YYNGEE. Trimming removed 3 bases at V and 4 bases at J, with 13 bases between. The CDR3 is made up of 15 amino acids. CDR3: CASSEGGTVNEKLFF. CDR3 sequence (DNA): TGTGCCAGCAGCGAGGGCGGGACGGTTAATGAAAAACTGTTTTTT.

The V call is TRBV13, the J call TRBJ2-1, with D possibly matching TRBD2 (6 bases). V lost 5 bases and J 1 base, leaving 15 bases between the germline ends. The CDR3 covers 16 residues. CDR1 and CDR2 from the germline V gene are PRHDT and FYEKMQ (reference sequence). This chain's CDR3 is CASSGGGTVSYNEQFF. CDR3 coding DNA: TGTGCCAGCAGCGGTGGGGGGACTGTGTCCTACAATGAGCAGTTCTTC.

The chain recombines TRBV19 with TRBJ1-6; D may be TRBD1 (5 bases). V was cut by 5 bases and J by 10 bases, with 12 bases left in between. The CDR3 contains 13 residues. The germline V gene has CDR1 LNHDA and CDR2 SQIVND (reference sequence). The CDR3 coding sequence is TGTGCCAGTAGTTTGGGACTTGGGTCACCCCTCCACTTT. Translation: CASSLGLGSPLHF.

CDR3 amino acids: CASSPGASGGRDTTYGYTF. CDR3 in DNA: TGTGCCAGCAGCCCCGGGGCTTCGGGAGGTAGGGATACAACCTATGGCTACACCTTC. The chain employs TRBV7-9 and TRBJ1-2; D is possibly TRBD1 (5 bases). Germline CDR1 and CDR2: SEHNR and FQNEAQ (reference sequence). The CDR3 has 19 amino acids. Trimming stripped 5 bases from V and 4 bases from J, with 29 bases between.

This clone has just one count. V gene TRBV7-6 combines with J gene TRBJ1-5; 7 bases align to TRBD1. CDR3 length: 15 residues. V was pared by 1 base and J by 0 bases, with 0 bases of the junction left unmatched. Germline loops: CDR1 SGHVS, CDR2 FNYEAQ. CDR3 sequence: CASSLGTGSNQPQHF. The CDR3 region has the DNA TGTGCCAGCAGCTTAGGGACAGGTAGCAATCAGCCCCAGCATTTT. The full variable domain, completed using reference TRBV7-6 and TRBJ1-5, is GAGVSQSPRYKVTKRGQDVALRCDPISGHVSLYWYRQALGQGPEFLTYFNYEAQQDKSGLPNDRFSAERPEGSISTLTIQRTEQRDSAMYRCASSLGTGSNQPQHFGDGTRLSIL.

The chain joins TRBV10-3 to TRBJ2-2; 9 nucleotides align to TRBD1. The CDR3 is made up of 15 amino acids. Germline values: CDR1 ENHRY, CDR2 SYGVKD. J gave up 5 bases and V 4 bases, and 5 bases lay outside the gene matches. DNA for the CDR3: TGTGCCATCAGTGGCGACGGACAGGGGACCGGGGAGCTGTTTTTT. Its translation: CAISGDGQGTGELFF.